This is a list of T cell receptor beta chains from one sample in a study of type 1 and type 2 diabetes patients. TCRdb redid the calling of the multiplex PCR reads with MiXCR, one entry per CDR3 protein. The table lists a few hundred thousand distinct CDR3 sequences, roughly 48% of them singletons, with roughly 13% in the top ten. Sequenced material: peripheral blood mononuclear cells (PBMCs). The source of these receptors is a man between 18 and 35 years old with type 2 diabetes. Each CDR3 is given with its conserved first and last residue. D genes are given only for firm matches. Expanded clones get a size class; other rows say once, few or many, or leave the size out.

>TRBV6-5|NA|NA|TRBJ1-3
CASSYKGKGNTIYF
TGTGCCAGCAGTTACAAGGGGAAAGGAAACACCATATATTTT
>TRBV20-1|few|TRBD1|TRBJ1-6
CSARQGEDNSPLHF
TGCAGTGCCCGACAGGGGGAAGATAATTCACCCCTCCACTTT
>TRBV13|NA|NA|TRBJ1-2
CASHWQGQYRPTF
TGTGCCAGCCACTGGCAGGGACAATACCGTCCCACCTTC
>TRBV7-2|few|NA|TRBJ1-2
CASSLRGSPLLRGGYTF
TGTGCCAGCAGCTTAAGGGGATCGCCGCTTCTCCGCGGGGGCTACACCTTC
>TRBV2|few|NA|TRBJ2-1
CAIRADANTNEQFF
TGTGCCATCAGGGCGGACGCTAATACCAATGAGCAGTTCTTC
>TRBV7-9|few|NA|TRBJ1-1
CASSPTDSTEAFF
TGTGCCAGCAGCCCCACTGACAGCACTGAAGCTTTCTTT
>TRBV6-1|few|TRBD1|TRBJ2-7
CASSDRDRQKPYEQYF
TGTGCCAGCAGTGACAGGGACAGACAAAAGCCCTACGAGCAGTACTTC
>TRBV29-1|NA|TRBD1|TRBJ2-1
CSVEDATGGAGRALNEQFF
TGCAGCGTTGAAGATGCGACAGGGGGCGCCGGGAGGGCCTTAAATGAGCAGTTCTTC
>TRBV29-1|NA|NA|TRBJ1-4
CSVFGNNEKLFF
TGCAGCGTTTTCGGGAATAATGAAAAACTGTTTTTT
>TRBV27|NA|NA|TRBJ1-1
CAVQGRSHPEAFF
TGTGCCGTCCAGGGTAGGAGTCACCCTGAAGCTTTCTTT
>TRBV7-9|NA|NA|TRBJ2-7
CASSFWEYEQYF
TGTGCCAGCAGCTTTTGGGAGTACGAGCAGTACTTC
>TRBV20-1|NA|NA|TRBJ1-2
CGIATGAEFSKLYGYTF
TGCGGCATAGCAACCGGGGCAGAGTTTTCAAAACTATATGGCTACACCTTC
>TRBV7-2|NA|TRBD1|TRBJ1-5
CASSNRQGEQPQHF
TGTGCCAGCAGCAATCGACAGGGTGAACAGCCCCAGCATTTT
>TRBV10-2|NA|TRBD2|TRBJ2-7
CASSYATSGSYEQYF
TGTGCCAGCAGTTACGCAACTAGCGGGAGCTACGAGCAGTACTTC
>TRBV4-1|NA|NA|TRBJ1-2
CASSQVVDYGYTF
TGCGCCAGTAGCCAAGTAGTTGATTATGGCTACACCTTC
>TRBV7-8|NA|NA|TRBJ2-3
CASSDQFTDTQYF
TGTGCCAGCAGTGACCAGTTTACAGATACGCAGTATTTT
>TRBV7-6|NA|NA|TRBJ1-2
CASSEGGSYAGYTF
TGTGCCAGCAGCGAGGGGGGTTCGTATGCGGGCTACACCTTC
>TRBV20-1|NA|NA|TRBJ1-1
CSGVRSNTEAFF
TGCAGTGGGGTTAGGTCGAACACTGAAGCTTTCTTT
>TRBV20-1|few|NA|TRBJ2-1
CSEGSSYNEQFF
TGCAGTGAGGGATCCTCCTACAATGAGCAGTTCTTC
>TRBV30|NA|NA|TRBJ2-1
CAWKTTERPGEQFF
TGTGCCTGGAAAACGACTGAGAGGCCTGGGGAGCAGTTCTTC
>TRBV12-3/TRBV12-4|NA|NA|TRBJ2-7
CASTGGTGSRYEQYF
TGTGCCAGCACGGGGGGGACAGGGAGTAGATACGAGCAGTACTTC
>TRBV7-2|NA|TRBD2|TRBJ2-7
CASSLETSGRIEQYF
TGTGCCAGCAGCTTAGAAACTAGCGGGAGGATTGAGCAGTACTTC
>TRBV19|NA|TRBD2|TRBJ2-3
CASRALADTDTQYF
TGTGCCAGTAGGGCACTAGCGGACACAGATACGCAGTATTTT
>TRBV7-6|few|NA|TRBJ2-7
CASSLAGDDEQYF
TGTGCCAGCAGCTTAGCGGGGGATGACGAGCAGTACTTC
>TRBV19|NA|TRBD1|TRBJ1-2
CASSRGQGNNYGYTF
TGTGCCAGTAGTAGGGGACAGGGGAATAACTATGGCTACACCTTC
>TRBV9|few|TRBD1|TRBJ1-1
CASSRGTGSTEAFF
TGTGCCAGCAGCAGGGGGACAGGGAGCACTGAAGCTTTCTTT
>TRBV4-1|few|TRBD1|TRBJ2-7
CASSEGQHYEQYF
TGCGCCAGCAGCGAGGGACAGCACTACGAGCAGTACTTC
>TRBV20-1|few|TRBD1|TRBJ2-7
CSAKEGTGKDEQYF
TGCAGTGCTAAGGAGGGGACAGGGAAGGACGAGCAGTACTTC
>TRBV12-3/TRBV12-4|NA|TRBD1|TRBJ2-4
CASSQTGAGAKNIQYF
TGTGCCAGCAGTCAGACAGGGGCGGGAGCCAAAAACATTCAGTACTTC
>TRBV27|NA|TRBD2|TRBJ2-7
CASSFSGSREQYF
TGTGCCAGCAGTTTCAGCGGGAGTCGTGAGCAGTACTTC
>TRBV7-2|NA|NA|TRBJ2-2
CASSLSSGNTGELFF
TGTGCCAGCAGCTTGAGCAGCGGGAACACCGGGGAGCTGTTTTTT
>TRBV4-1|NA|NA|TRBJ2-5
CASSQDRGTAQVETQYF
TGCGCCAGCAGCCAAGACAGGGGGACTGCCCAGGTAGAGACCCAGTACTTC
>TRBV14|many|NA|TRBJ1-6
CASSQTRNSPLHF
TGTGCCAGCAGCCAAACTAGAAATTCACCCCTCCACTTT
>TRBV30|few|TRBD2|TRBJ2-1
CAWSVIAGGYNEQFF
TGTGCCTGGAGTGTCATAGCGGGAGGGTACAATGAGCAGTTCTTC
>TRBV7-9|NA|TRBD2|TRBJ2-1
CASSQAGGTTNEQFF
TGTGCCAGCAGCCAGGCGGGAGGGACCACTAATGAGCAGTTCTTC
>TRBV20-1|NA|NA|TRBJ2-1
CSARDHPDFLYNEQFF
TGCAGTGCTAGAGATCACCCGGACTTCCTGTACAATGAGCAGTTCTTC
>TRBV2|few|TRBD2|TRBJ2-1
CASWDYPSSYNEQFF
TGTGCCAGCTGGGACTATCCGAGCTCCTACAATGAGCAGTTCTTC
>TRBV15|many|TRBD1|TRBJ2-7
CATSRGEGTGLNEQYF
TGTGCCACCAGCAGAGGCGAGGGGACAGGACTTAACGAGCAGTACTTC
>TRBV10-3|NA|NA|TRBJ1-5
CAISESIGPQHF
TGTGCCATCAGTGAGTCGATAGGGCCCCAGCATTTT
>TRBV29-1|NA|TRBD1|TRBJ1-2
CSVDGGTGVGYTF
TGCAGCGTTGACGGCGGGACAGGAGTTGGCTACACCTTC
>TRBV10-3|many|NA|TRBJ2-5
CAIGTGWEETQYF
TGTGCCATCGGGACGGGGTGGGAGGAGACCCAGTACTTC
>TRBV10-3|NA|TRBD1|TRBJ1-4
CAISEGGGGEKLFF
TGTGCCATCAGTGAGGGAGGGGGCGGTGAAAAACTGTTTTTT
>TRBV6-1|NA|NA|TRBJ1-1
CASSGPGRRNTEAFF
TGTGCCAGCAGTGGTCCGGGACGGAGGAACACTGAAGCTTTCTTT
>TRBV19|few|NA|TRBJ1-1
CASTTGDGMNTEAFF
TGTGCCAGTACCACAGGAGACGGGATGAACACTGAAGCTTTCTTT
>TRBV28|NA|TRBD1|TRBJ2-7
CASSPWDSNLEEQYF
TGTGCCAGCAGTCCCTGGGACAGCAACTTGGAGGAGCAGTACTTC
>TRBV19|NA|NA|TRBJ1-5
CASTETQGNDQPQHF
TGTGCCAGTACCGAGACCCAGGGGAACGATCAGCCCCAGCATTTT
>TRBV2|NA|TRBD1|TRBJ1-2
CAIRDSFDYGYTF
TGTGCCATCAGGGACAGTTTCGACTATGGCTACACCTTC
>TRBV6-6|few|TRBD1|TRBJ2-7
CASSYAQGARYEQYF
TGTGCCAGCAGTTACGCCCAGGGGGCGAGGTACGAGCAGTACTTC
>TRBV2|NA|NA|TRBJ2-3
CASSDGPGDTQYF
TGTGCCAGCAGTGATGGACCCGGTGATACGCAGTATTTT
>TRBV4-1|few|NA|TRBJ2-3
CASSQGSWGADTQYF
TGCGCCAGCAGCCAAGGAAGTTGGGGGGCAGATACGCAGTATTTT
>TRBV7-2|NA|TRBD2|TRBJ2-3
CASSILAGEEADTQYF
TGTGCCAGCAGCATCCTAGCGGGAGAGGAGGCAGATACGCAGTATTTT
>TRBV14|NA|NA|TRBJ1-4
CASSQGRLQANEKLFF
TGTGCCAGCAGCCAAGGCCGTTTACAGGCTAATGAAAAACTGTTTTTT
>TRBV19|NA|NA|TRBJ2-1
CASSLAGNYNEQFF
TGTGCCAGTAGTCTCGCGGGGAACTACAATGAGCAGTTCTTC
>TRBV6-6|few|TRBD2|TRBJ2-7
CASSYVTGGSDEQYF
TGTGCCAGCAGTTACGTGACGGGAGGGTCGGATGAGCAGTACTTC
>TRBV7-3|NA|TRBD2|TRBJ2-1
CASSPRAGGPDEQFF
TGTGCCAGCAGCCCCAGAGCGGGAGGGCCGGATGAGCAGTTCTTC
>TRBV27|NA|NA|TRBJ1-4
CAWSVLTRPYEKLLF
TGTGCCTGGAGTGTACTGACAAGGCCATACGAAAAACTGCTTTTT
>TRBV5-1|few|TRBD1|TRBJ1-2
CASSWTGGIPGYTF
TGCGCCAGCAGCTGGACAGGGGGCATCCCTGGCTACACCTTC
>TRBV19|few|TRBD1|TRBJ1-2
CASSTDRAGYTF
TGTGCCAGTAGTACGGACAGGGCTGGCTACACCTTC
>TRBV19|NA|TRBD2|TRBJ2-3
CASSLGLAGSTELQYF
TGTGCCAGTAGCCTGGGTCTAGCGGGCAGCACGGAATTGCAGTATTTT